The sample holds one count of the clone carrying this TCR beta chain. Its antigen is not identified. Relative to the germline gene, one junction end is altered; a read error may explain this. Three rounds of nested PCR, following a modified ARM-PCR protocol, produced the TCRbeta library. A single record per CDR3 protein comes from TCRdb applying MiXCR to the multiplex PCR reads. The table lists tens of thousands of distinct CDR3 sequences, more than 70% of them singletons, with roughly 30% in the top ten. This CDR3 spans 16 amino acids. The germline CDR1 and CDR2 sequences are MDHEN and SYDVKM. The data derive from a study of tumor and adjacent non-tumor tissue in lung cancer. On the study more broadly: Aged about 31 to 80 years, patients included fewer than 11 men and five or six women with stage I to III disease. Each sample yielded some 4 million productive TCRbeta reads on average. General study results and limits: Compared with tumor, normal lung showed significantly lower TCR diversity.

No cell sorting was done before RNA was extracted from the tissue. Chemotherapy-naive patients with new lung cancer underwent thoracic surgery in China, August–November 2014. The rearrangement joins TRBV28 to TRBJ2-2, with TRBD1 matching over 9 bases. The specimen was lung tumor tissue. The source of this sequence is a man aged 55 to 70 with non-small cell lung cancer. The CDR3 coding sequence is TGTGTCAGCAGTGATCCGGGACAGGGATTAGCCGGGGCGCTGTTTTTT. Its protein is CVSSDPGQGLAGALFF.